This T cell receptor (beta chain) is from a study of CD8 T cells in Susac syndrome. Germline CDR1 is MNHEY and CDR2 is SMNVEV (reference sequence). Trimming left V 10 bases short and J 0 bases short, with 19 bases between. The CDR3 has 17 residues. Concerning this clonotype: The target antigen is unknown.

Study-wide findings and caveats: It was acknowledged by the study that relatively few individuals were included in its TCR sequencing and HLA analysis.

Roughly 0.45 to 1 ug RNA was reverse transcribed with random hexamers. TCRdb independently ran MiXCR on the immunoSEQ multiplex PCR reads; one entry per CDR3 protein. The sample carries around 280,000 distinct CDR3 sequences, roughly 85% recorded once. The chain combines TRBV27 with TRBJ2-6; D may be TRBD1 or TRBD2 (5 bases each). This clonotype was obtained from a human donor with multiple sclerosis. The sample comprised CD8+ T cells from PBMCs. The CDR3 DNA reads as TGTGCCACTACCGGCCCGGGACGCATCTCTGGGGCCAACGTCCTGACTTTC. Amino acids: CATTGPGRISGANVLTF.